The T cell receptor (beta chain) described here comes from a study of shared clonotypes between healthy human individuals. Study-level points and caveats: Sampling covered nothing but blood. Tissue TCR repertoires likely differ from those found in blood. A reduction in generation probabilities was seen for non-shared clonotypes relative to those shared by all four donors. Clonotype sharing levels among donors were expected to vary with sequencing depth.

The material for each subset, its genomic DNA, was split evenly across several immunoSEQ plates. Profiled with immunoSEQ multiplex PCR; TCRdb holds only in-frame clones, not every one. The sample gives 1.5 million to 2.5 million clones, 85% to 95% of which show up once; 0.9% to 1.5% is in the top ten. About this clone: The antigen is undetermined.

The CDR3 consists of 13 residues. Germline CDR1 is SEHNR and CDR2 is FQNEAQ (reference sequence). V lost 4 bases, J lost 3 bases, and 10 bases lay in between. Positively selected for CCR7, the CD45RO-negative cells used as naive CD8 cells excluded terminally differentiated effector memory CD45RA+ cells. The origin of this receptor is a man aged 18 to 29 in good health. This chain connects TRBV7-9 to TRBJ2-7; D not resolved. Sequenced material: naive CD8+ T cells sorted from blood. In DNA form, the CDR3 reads TGTGCCAGCAGCTCCAGTGATCGCTACGAGCAGTACTTC. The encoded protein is CASSSSDRYEQYF.